Listed below are T cell receptor beta chains from one sample, sequenced in a study of blood T cell repertoires in COVID-19. Sequencing used immunoSEQ multiplex PCR; TCRdb keeps in-frame clones, though not all of them. The data contain some 250,000 clones, more than 85% of them singletons. The sample taken for sequencing was PBMCs or T cells enriched from blood (not recorded which). The receptors shown here come from a man in his forties who had recovered from COVID-19. Each CDR3 is given with its conserved first and last residue.

v_call,j_call,cdr3_aa
TRBV7-2,TRBJ2-5,CASSHGTGGRETQYF
TRBV5-1,TRBJ2-5,CASRVLPDRGETQYF
TRBV5-1,TRBJ1-4,CASSLEATGEKLFF
TRBV5-1,TRBJ2-1,CASSYEASYNEQFF
TRBV7-8,TRBJ1-5,CASGRAGRLSQHF
TRBV29-1,TRBJ1-1,CSVVQGNPNTEAFF
TRBV28,TRBJ1-6,CASSPSTGFNSPLHF
TRBV11-3,TRBJ1-2,CASSLDHSNYGYTF
TRBV5-1,TRBJ2-5,CASSPSQETQYF
TRBV11-3,TRBJ2-3,CASSLDSVRSGGDTQYF
TRBV18,TRBJ1-1,CASSATWTGQNTEAFF
TRBV25-1,TRBJ1-1,CASTTGGARTEAFF
TRBV29-1,TRBJ2-3,CSVEVTGTDTQYF
TRBV18,TRBJ2-2,CASSPQGEAGELFF
TRBV12-3/TRBV12-4,TRBJ1-6,CASSPGWNSPLHF
TRBV7-8,TRBJ1-6,CASSLDGVTGNSPLHF
TRBV5-1,TRBJ2-5,CASSGEWARSKTQYF
TRBV5-6,TRBJ1-1,CASSFGDRPNTEAFF
TRBV3-1/TRBV3-2,TRBJ1-2,CASSQDPGIGGYTF
TRBV7-9,TRBJ1-2,CASSISGVYGYTF
TRBV7-3,TRBJ2-1,CASSLEPWASGLSYNEQFF
TRBV7-3,TRBJ1-1,CASSLDIQGVTEAFF
TRBV5-1,TRBJ2-1,CASSISSGRVYEQFF
TRBV28,TRBJ2-7,CASSAKTSGVTYEQYF
TRBV13,TRBJ2-4,CASSSRGFENIQYF
TRBV6-1,TRBJ1-2,CASSEWARNPYGYTF
TRBV11-2,TRBJ1-2,CASSRSGADYGYTF
TRBV7-3,TRBJ2-3,CASSIGLAGGTDTQYF
TRBV12-3/TRBV12-4,TRBJ1-2,CASSPYGNGYTF
TRBV12-5,TRBJ1-5,CASGFKWSVNQPQHF
TRBV15,TRBJ1-4,CATELDRGHEKLFF
TRBV5-4,TRBJ1-4,CASSIGGTNEKLFF
TRBV4-1,TRBJ2-7,CASSQVRRGAGYEQYF
TRBV6-2/TRBV6-3,TRBJ2-5,CASSTDPGTSLRLGTQYF
TRBV13,TRBJ1-2,CASSLTGGFGYTF